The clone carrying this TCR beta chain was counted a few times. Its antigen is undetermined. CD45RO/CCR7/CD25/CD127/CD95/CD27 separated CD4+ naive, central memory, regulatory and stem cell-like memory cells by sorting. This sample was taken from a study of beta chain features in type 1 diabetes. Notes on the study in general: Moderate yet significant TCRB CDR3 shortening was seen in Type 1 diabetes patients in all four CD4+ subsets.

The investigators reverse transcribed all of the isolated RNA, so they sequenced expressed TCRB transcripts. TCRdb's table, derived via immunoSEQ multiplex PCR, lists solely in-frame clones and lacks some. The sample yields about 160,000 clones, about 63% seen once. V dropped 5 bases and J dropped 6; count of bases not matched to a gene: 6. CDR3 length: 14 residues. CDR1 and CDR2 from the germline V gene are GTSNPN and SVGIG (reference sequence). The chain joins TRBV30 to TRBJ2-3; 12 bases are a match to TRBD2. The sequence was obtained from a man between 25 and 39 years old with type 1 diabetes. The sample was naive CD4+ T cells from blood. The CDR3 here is CAWGQGTSGDTQYF. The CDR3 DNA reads TGTGCCTGGGGGCAAGGGACTAGCGGGGATACGCAGTATTTT. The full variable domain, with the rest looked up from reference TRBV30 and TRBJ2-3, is SQTIHQWPATLVQPVGSPLSLECTVEGTSNPNLYWYRQAAGRGLQLLFYSVGIGQISSEVPQNLSASRPQDRQFILSSKKLLLSDSGFYLCAWGQGTSGDTQYFGPGTRLTVL.